These 31 T cell receptor beta chains were all obtained from the same sample, sequenced in a study of cytomegalovirus exposure and HLA in healthy donors. With 60 Vbeta and 13 Jbeta primers, the PCR was carried out. Clones were read by immunoSEQ multiplex PCR, and TCRdb kept only the in-frame ones, dropping some. The repertoire holds some 200,000 clones, with approximately 70% as singletons. Sequenced sample: PBMCs. These TCRs come from a middle-aged man in good health and CMV-seropositive.

The chain employs TRBV11-2 and TRBJ1-3; TRBD1 is a possible D gene (6 bases). Germline V gene data show CDR1 as SGHAT and CDR2 as FQNNGV. The CDR3 has 15 residues. V lost 2 bases, J lost 1 base, and 9 bases lay in between. CDR3 nucleotide sequence: TGTGCCAGCAGCTTATCAGGGGTATCTGGAAACACCATATATTTT. This codes for CASSLSGVSGNTIYF.

The V call is TRBV5-1, the J call TRBJ2-3; D is possibly TRBD1 (5 bases). The CDR3 length is 16 residues. The ends were cut back, 7 bases at V and 0 bases at J, with 18 bases in the middle. Germline V gene sequence: CDR1 SGHRS, CDR2 YFSETQ. In nucleotides, the CDR3 is TGCGCCAGCCGCTACACCCAGGGAACTAGCACAGATACGCAGTATTTT. Its protein product is CASRYTQGTSTDTQYF.

The CDR3 DNA reads as TGTGCCAGCAGCTTGGACAGGACGAACACTGAAGCTTTCTTT. Its protein is CASSLDRTNTEAFF. J is TRBJ1-1 and V is TRBV11-1; 7 nucleotides align to TRBD1. Germline CDR1 SGHAT, CDR2 FQDESV (reference sequence). Germline trimming cut 3 bases from V and 1 base from J; bases unmatched to any gene: 2. CDR3 length: 14 amino acids.

This chain uses TRBV5-5 with TRBJ1-2; 9 bases line up with TRBD1. Trimming at V came to 4 bases and at J to 2 bases, leaving 3 bases not matched to a gene. The CDR3 consists of 14 residues. From germline, CDR1 is SGHKS and CDR2 YYEKEE (reference sequence). CDR3 nucleotides: TGTGCCAGCAGCGACGGACAGGGGAACTATGGCTACACCTTC. This codes for CASSDGQGNYGYTF.

This clone was counted a few times. This chain joins TRBV5-8 and TRBJ2-3; D is perhaps TRBD2 (6 bases). Trimming cost V 5 bases and J 1 base, with 14 bases left between them. This CDR3 region has 15 residues. Germline values: CDR1 SGHTS, CDR2 YDEGEE. CDR3 nucleotides: TGTGCCAGCAGATCTGCCTGGAGGGGCACAGATACGCAGTATTTT. Residues: CASRSAWRGTDTQYF.

This clone was detected a few times. V usage is TRBV2 and J usage is TRBJ2-3, with TRBD2 matching over 13 bases. The J segment lost 1 base and the V segment lost 8 bases, leaving 3 bases of the junction unmatched. Germline V gene sequence: CDR1 SNHLY, CDR2 FYNNEI. The CDR3 covers 15 residues. The CDR3 nucleotides read TGTGCCAGCGTCGGACTAGCGGGGGGCACAGATACGCAGTATTTT. It encodes CASVGLAGGTDTQYF.

The chain couples TRBV5-1 to TRBJ1-2, with TRBD1 matching 11 bases. V lost 0 bases to trimming and J lost 8 bases; unmatched junction nucleotides: 6. Germline V lookup: CDR1 SGHRS, CDR2 YFSETQ. This CDR3 contains 15 residues. Here the CDR3 DNA reads TGCGCCAGCAGCTTGGTCGGACAGGGGGCTGGCGGCTACACCTTC. Its protein is CASSLVGQGAGGYTF.

The rearrangement links TRBV9 to TRBJ2-7; D not certain. CDR3 length: 13 residues. In germline, CDR1 is SGDLS, CDR2 YYNGEE. Trimming left V 4 bases short and J 5 bases short, with 13 bases between. This CDR3 reads CASSNDNTHEQYF. In DNA, the CDR3 is TGTGCCAGCAGCAATGACAACACCCACGAGCAGTACTTC.

This chain uses TRBV10-1 with TRBJ1-5, with 7 positions matching TRBD1. Per the germline V gene, CDR1 is WNHNN and CDR2 is SYGVQD (reference sequence). This CDR3 contains 14 residues. J gave up 3 bases and V 4 bases, and 3 bases lay outside the gene matches. CDR3 in DNA: TGCGCCAGCAGTGGACAGGGCTACAATCAGCCCCAGCATTTT. It yields the protein CASSGQGYNQPQHF.

The gene calls are TRBV6-5 and TRBJ1-1; D remains unclear. Trimming removed 7 bases at V and 2 bases at J, with 5 bases between. Germline V lookup: CDR1 MNHEY, CDR2 SVGAGI. CDR3 length equals 11 residues. DNA of the CDR3: TGTGCCAGCACCCTCAACACTGAAGCTTTCTTT. It yields the protein CASTLNTEAFF.

This clone appeared a single time. The rearrangement joins TRBV2 to TRBJ2-7, with D perhaps matching TRBD2 (8 bases). Trimming removed 7 bases from V and 2 bases from J, with 18 bases in between. Germline assignment: CDR1 SNHLY and CDR2 FYNNEI. This CDR3 has 15 amino acids. The CDR3 sequence: CASTGGEGAPYEQYF. As DNA, the CDR3 is TGTGCCAGCACCGGGGGGGAGGGGGCCCCCTACGAGCAGTACTTC.

This clone has just one count. The rearrangement uses TRBV5-8 and TRBJ1-2; D remains ambiguous. This CDR3 has 13 residues. Trimming stripped 3 bases from V and 3 bases from J, with 9 bases between. CDR1 is SGHTS and CDR2 is YDEGEE in the germline V gene. The CDR3 DNA sequence: TGTGCCAGCAGCTGGAGCGGGGACTATGGCTACACCTTC. This codes for CASSWSGDYGYTF.

V is TRBV25-1 and J is TRBJ2-5; no clear D. Deletions cut 4 bases from V and 4 bases from J, with 4 bases between. CDR1 and CDR2 (germline): MGHDK, SYGVNS. CDR3 length: 11 residues. CDR3 residues: CASSVIETQYF. CDR3 in DNA: TGTGCCAGCAGTGTAATAGAGACCCAGTACTTC.

The genes are TRBV7-6 and TRBJ2-5; 8 bases line up with TRBD2. CDR1 is SGHVS, CDR2 FNYEAQ, per germline. V lost 3 bases, J lost 1 base, and 1 base stayed unmatched. The CDR3 contains 14 residues. CDR3 nucleotides: TGTGCCAGCAGCTTCCGGGGGGGCCAAGAGACCCAGTACTTC. Amino acid sequence: CASSFRGGQETQYF. The variable domain in full, with the rest retrieved from reference TRBV7-6 and TRBJ2-5, is GAGVSQSPRYKVTKRGQDVALRCDPISGHVSLYWYRQALGQGPEFLTYFNYEAQQDKSGLPNDRFSAERPEGSISTLTIQRTEQRDSAMYRCASSFRGGQETQYFGPGTRLLVL.

The chain couples TRBV9 to TRBJ2-5, with 14 bases identical to TRBD2. CDR1 is SGDLS and CDR2 is YYNGEE in the germline V gene. CDR3 length equals 17 residues. V shed 0 bases, J shed 4 bases, and the junction held 5 bases outside the gene matches. DNA for the CDR3: TGTGCCAGCAGCGTAGGGGCGACTAGCGGGGGGGGAGAGACCCAGTACTTC. Translation gives CASSVGATSGGGETQYF. Drawing the rest from reference TRBV9 and TRBJ2-5, the complete variable domain is DSGVTQTPKHLITATGQRVTLRCSPRSGDLSVYWYQQSLDQGLQFLIQYYNGEERAKGNILERFSAQQFPDLHSELNLSSLELGDSALYFCASSVGATSGGGETQYFGPGTRLLVL.

The chain employs TRBV6-5 and TRBJ1-2, with 9 positions matching TRBD1. Germline trimming cut 2 bases from V and 6 bases from J; bases unmatched to any gene: 4. The CDR3 consists of 14 residues. Germline V gene sequence: CDR1 MNHEY, CDR2 SVGAGI. DNA for the CDR3: TGTGCCAGCAGTTACACAGGGGGCGCGGATGGCTACACCTTC. It codes for CASSYTGGADGYTF.

This clone has a handful of counts. This chain connects TRBV18 to TRBJ1-1; a weak D match, TRBD1 (5 bases). V dropped 3 bases and J dropped 3 bases, with 8 bases sitting between them. The CDR3 has 13 amino acids. CDR1 and CDR2 (germline): KGHSH, LQKENI. DNA of the CDR3: TGTGCCAGCTCACCGGGAGGGGACACTGAAGCTTTCTTT. This gives the protein CASSPGGDTEAFF.

The rearrangement links TRBV6-5 to TRBJ2-2, with 9 bases aligning to TRBD2. The CDR3 runs to 13 residues. With 7 bases clipped from V and 6 bases from J, the junction kept 3 bases outside the gene matches. Germline CDR1 reads MNHEY; CDR2 reads SVGAGI. The CDR3 nucleotides are TGTGCCAGCACGCGGGGGGGGCCCGGGGAGCTGTTTTTT. Protein product: CASTRGGPGELFF.

The chain carries TRBV5-1 and TRBJ1-1; a possible D gene is TRBD1 (6 bases). The CDR3 spans 14 residues. Germline V gene data show CDR1 as SGHRS and CDR2 as YFSETQ. V shed 3 bases and J shed 5 bases, with 14 bases lying between them. CDR3 DNA sequence: TGCGCCAGCAGCTCCCTCCAACAGGGAACTGAAGCTTTCTTT. Translating it yields CASSSLQQGTEAFF.

This chain uses TRBV5-6 with TRBJ1-5, with D perhaps TRBD1 (5 bases). This CDR3 contains 13 residues. CDR1 is SGHDT, CDR2 YYEEEE, per germline. V dropped 4 bases and J dropped 5 bases, with 10 bases sitting between them. This chain's CDR3 is CASSTWTHQPQHF. The CDR3 region has the DNA TGTGCCAGCAGCACTTGGACACATCAGCCCCAGCATTTT.

This chain uses TRBV18 with TRBJ2-1, with 9 bases matching TRBD1. Germline lookup yields CDR1 KGHSH and CDR2 LQKENI. The CDR3 loop spans 15 amino acids. V lost 3 bases to trimming and J lost 8 bases; unmatched junction nucleotides: 8. The CDR3 sequence is CASSPRDRVFDEQFF. CDR3 coding DNA: TGTGCCAGCTCACCCCGGGACAGGGTCTTCGATGAGCAGTTCTTC.

This clone has just a few counts. The CDR3 region has the DNA TGTGCCAGCTCACCGAGGCAGCAAGAGACCCAGTACTTC. Translated: CASSPRQQETQYF. The rearrangement joins TRBV18 to TRBJ2-5; D is uncertain. V was trimmed by 3 bases and J by 2 bases, leaving 7 bases between them. Germline CDR1 and CDR2: KGHSH and LQKENI. CDR3 length: 13 amino acids.

The chain is built from TRBV6-1 and TRBJ2-1; the match to TRBD2 covers 9 bases. Germline CDR1 is MNHNS and CDR2 is SASEGT. Unmatched junction bases numbered 12, after V lost 6 bases and J lost 9 bases. The CDR3 covers 15 residues. DNA for the CDR3: TGTGCCAGCAGGGGGGGCGGGGGGGCGAAGGGTGAGCAGTTCTTC. Residues: CASRGGGGAKGEQFF.

This clone showed up just a few times. J is TRBJ1-5 and V is TRBV6-1; possibly TRBD1 for D (5 bases). This CDR3 spans 15 amino acids. The germline V gene has CDR1 MNHNS and CDR2 SASEGT. Trimming left V 7 bases short and J 4 bases short, with 17 bases between. CDR3 in amino acids: CASTLLRRGNQPQHF. The CDR3 bases are TGTGCCAGCACCCTCTTAAGAAGGGGAAATCAGCCCCAGCATTTT.

The chain combines TRBV4-1 with TRBJ2-3, with TRBD2 identical over 8 bases. With V trimmed by 0 bases and J by 7 bases, 12 bases remained unmatched. The CDR3 has 17 amino acids. Germline lookup yields CDR1 MGHRA and CDR2 YSYEKL. Here the CDR3 reads CASSQEGLAGSSYTQYF. In DNA form, the CDR3 reads TGCGCCAGCAGCCAAGAAGGTCTAGCGGGTAGCAGTTATACGCAGTATTTT.

This clone was counted between two and nine times. The chain employs TRBV7-3 and TRBJ2-1; D may be TRBD2 (7 bases). The CDR3 consists of 16 residues. Trimming took 3 bases from V and 4 from J, leaving 16 bases between them. The germline V gene encodes CDR1 SGHTA and CDR2 FQGTGA. The DNA for the CDR3 is TGTGCCAGCAGCTTCCCCACCCGGGGGGCATACAATGAGCAGTTCTTC. It codes for CASSFPTRGAYNEQFF.

V usage is TRBV10-3 and J usage is TRBJ2-3, with 7 bases aligning to TRBD2. CDR3 size: 15 residues. Losses at the gene ends were 3 bases for V and 5 bases for J; bases not matched to a gene: 8. Germline V gene data show CDR1 as ENHRY and CDR2 as SYGVKD. In DNA, the CDR3 is TGTGCCATCAGTGATGCTGCGGGGGTGAAAGATACGCAGTATTTT. Translated: CAISDAAGVKDTQYF.

The chain joins TRBV7-2 to TRBJ1-6; D not certain. The CDR3 covers 15 residues. Germline values: CDR1 SGHTA, CDR2 FQGNSA. Trimming shortened V by 5 bases and J by 0 bases, and 8 bases separated the two germline ends. In nucleotides, the CDR3 is TGTGCCAGCAGCGGGCTCAACTCCTATAATTCACCCCTCCACTTT. It is translated as CASSGLNSYNSPLHF.

V usage is TRBV14 and J usage is TRBJ2-5; maybe TRBD1 (6 bases). The CDR3 runs 15 residues. Per the germline V gene, CDR1 is SGHDN and CDR2 is FVKESK. V lost 4 bases, J lost 9 bases, and 21 bases lay in between. The CDR3 region is CASSREDRAYQAQYF. CDR3 nucleotides: TGTGCCAGCAGCCGAGAGGACAGAGCCTATCAGGCCCAGTACTTC.

The J gene is TRBJ2-7, the V gene TRBV5-1; 9 nucleotides align to TRBD2. J gave up 0 bases and V 0 bases, and 1 base lay outside the gene matches. This CDR3 spans 15 amino acids. Germline assignment: CDR1 SGHRS and CDR2 YFSETQ. In nucleotides, the CDR3 is TGCGCCAGCAGCTTGGAGCGGGGGGCCTCCTACGAGCAGTACTTC. This sequence encodes CASSLERGASYEQYF.

This clone has at least ten counts. The chain has TRBV6-1 and TRBJ2-7; D is possibly TRBD1 (5 bases). The length of the CDR3 is 15 residues. V gave up 2 bases and J gave up 7 bases, with 18 bases separating them. Per germline, CDR1 MNHNS and CDR2 SASEGT. This CDR3 is CASSETPDTSREQYF. As DNA, the CDR3 is TGTGCCAGCAGTGAAACCCCGGACACGTCTCGGGAGCAGTACTTC.